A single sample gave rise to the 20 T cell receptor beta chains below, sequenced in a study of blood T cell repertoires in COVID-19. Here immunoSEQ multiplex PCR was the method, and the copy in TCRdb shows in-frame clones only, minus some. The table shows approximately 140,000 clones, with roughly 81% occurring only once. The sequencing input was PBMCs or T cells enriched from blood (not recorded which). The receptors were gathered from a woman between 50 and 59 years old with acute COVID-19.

This chain's CDR3 is CASSRGQGSYEQYF. CDR3 nucleotides: TGTGCCAGTAGTAGGGGACAGGGTTCCTACGAGCAGTACTTC. V and J are TRBV19 and TRBJ2-7; TRBD1 aligns across 9 bases. The germline gives CDR1 LNHDA, CDR2 SQIVND (reference sequence). This CDR3 has 14 residues. The J segment lost 1 base and the V segment lost 4 bases, leaving 2 bases of the junction unmatched.

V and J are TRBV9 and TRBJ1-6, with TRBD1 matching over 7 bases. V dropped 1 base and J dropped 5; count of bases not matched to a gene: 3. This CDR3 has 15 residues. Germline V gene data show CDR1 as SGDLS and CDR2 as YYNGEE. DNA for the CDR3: TGTGCCAGCAGCGTAAGTCAGGGGGATAATTCACCCCTCCACTTT. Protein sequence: CASSVSQGDNSPLHF.

The CDR3 DNA reads as TGTGCCAGCAGTGAACTTACGACCGGGGAGCTGTTTTTT. Translation gives CASSELTTGELFF. The J gene is TRBJ2-2, the V gene TRBV9; D ambiguous. From germline, CDR1 is SGDLS and CDR2 YYNGEE. Trimming took 5 bases from V and 5 from J, leaving 10 bases between them. The CDR3 has 13 amino acids.

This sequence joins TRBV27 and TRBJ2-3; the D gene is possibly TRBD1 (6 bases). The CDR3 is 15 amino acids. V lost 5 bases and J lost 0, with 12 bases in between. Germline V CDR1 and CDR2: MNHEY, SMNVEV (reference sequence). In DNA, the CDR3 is TGTGCCAGCAGTCCCCGGGACACAAGCACAGATACGCAGTATTTT. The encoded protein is CASSPRDTSTDTQYF.

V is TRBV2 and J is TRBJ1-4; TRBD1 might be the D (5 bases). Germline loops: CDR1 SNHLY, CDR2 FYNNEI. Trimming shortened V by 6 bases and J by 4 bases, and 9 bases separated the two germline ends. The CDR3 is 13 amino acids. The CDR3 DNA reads TGTGCCAGCAGCAGGGAGGGTAATGAAAAACTGTTTTTT. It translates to CASSREGNEKLFF. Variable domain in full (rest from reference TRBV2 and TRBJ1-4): EPEVTQTPSHQVTQMGQEVILRCVPISNHLYFYWYRQILGQKVEFLVSFYNNEISEKSEIFDDQFSVERPDGSNFTLKIRSTKLEDSAMYFCASSREGNEKLFFGSGTQLSVL.

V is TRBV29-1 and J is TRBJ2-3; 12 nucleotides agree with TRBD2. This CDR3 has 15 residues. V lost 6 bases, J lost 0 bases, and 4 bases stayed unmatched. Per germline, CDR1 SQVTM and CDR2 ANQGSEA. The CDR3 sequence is CSVTGTSGSTDTQYF. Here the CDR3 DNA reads TGCAGCGTCACCGGGACTAGCGGGAGCACAGATACGCAGTATTTT.

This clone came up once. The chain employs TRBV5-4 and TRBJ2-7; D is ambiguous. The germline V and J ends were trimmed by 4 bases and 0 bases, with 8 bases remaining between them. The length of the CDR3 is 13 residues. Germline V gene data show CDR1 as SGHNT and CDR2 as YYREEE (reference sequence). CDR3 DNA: TGTGCCAGCAGCCGCCTTAGCTCCTACGAGCAGTACTTC. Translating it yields CASSRLSSYEQYF.

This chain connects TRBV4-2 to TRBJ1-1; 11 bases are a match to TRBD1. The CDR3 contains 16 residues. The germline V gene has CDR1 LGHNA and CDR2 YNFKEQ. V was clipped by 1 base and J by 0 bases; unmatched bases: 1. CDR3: CASSQGDRGLNTEAFF. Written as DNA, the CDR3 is TGTGCCAGCAGCCAAGGGGACAGGGGGTTGAACACTGAAGCTTTCTTT.

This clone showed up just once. CDR3 coding DNA: TGTGCCAGCAGCCCGACGACAGGGGCTACTGGGGCCAACGTCCTGACTTTC. Its translation: CASSPTTGATGANVLTF. The chain has TRBV28 and TRBJ2-6; 8 bases line up with TRBD1. The CDR3 is 17 amino acids. Germline trimming cut 6 bases from V and 2 bases from J; bases unmatched to any gene: 9. Germline CDR1 is MDHEN and CDR2 is SYDVKM.

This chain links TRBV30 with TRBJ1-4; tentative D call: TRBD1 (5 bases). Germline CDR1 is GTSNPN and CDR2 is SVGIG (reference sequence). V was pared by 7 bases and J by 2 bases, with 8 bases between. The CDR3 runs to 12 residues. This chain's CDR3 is CALDTTNEKLFF. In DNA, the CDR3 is TGTGCCTTGGACACCACTAATGAAAAACTGTTTTTT.

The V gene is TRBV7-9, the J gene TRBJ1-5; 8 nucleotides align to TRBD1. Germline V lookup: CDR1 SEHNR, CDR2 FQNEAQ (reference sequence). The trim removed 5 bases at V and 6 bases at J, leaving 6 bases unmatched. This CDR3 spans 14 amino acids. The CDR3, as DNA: TGTGCCAGCAGCCTGACAGGGGAGGGTCAGCCCCAGCATTTT. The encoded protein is CASSLTGEGQPQHF.

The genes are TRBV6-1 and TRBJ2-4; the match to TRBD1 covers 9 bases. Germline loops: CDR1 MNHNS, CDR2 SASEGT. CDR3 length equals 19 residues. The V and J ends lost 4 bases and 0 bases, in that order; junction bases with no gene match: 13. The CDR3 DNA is TGTGCCAGCAGTGCTACTACCGGGACAGGGTTATTAGCCAAAAACATTCAGTACTTC. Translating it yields CASSATTGTGLLAKNIQYF.

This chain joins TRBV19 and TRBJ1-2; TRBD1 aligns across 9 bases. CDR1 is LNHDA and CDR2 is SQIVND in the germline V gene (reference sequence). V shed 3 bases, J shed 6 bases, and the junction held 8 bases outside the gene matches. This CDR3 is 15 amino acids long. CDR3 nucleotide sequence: TGTGCCAGTAGTATTTCAACAGGGGGCAGAGATGGCTACACCTTC. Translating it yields CASSISTGGRDGYTF.

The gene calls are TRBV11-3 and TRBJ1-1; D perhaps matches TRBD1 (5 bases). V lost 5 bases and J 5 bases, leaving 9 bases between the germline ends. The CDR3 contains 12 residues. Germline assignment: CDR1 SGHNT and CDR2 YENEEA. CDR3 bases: TGTGCCAGCAGCCTTCGGGGGACTGAAGCTTTCTTT. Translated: CASSLRGTEAFF.

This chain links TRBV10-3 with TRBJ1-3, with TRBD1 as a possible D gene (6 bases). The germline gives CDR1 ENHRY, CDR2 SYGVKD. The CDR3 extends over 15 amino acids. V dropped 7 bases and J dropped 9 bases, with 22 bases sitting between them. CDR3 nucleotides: TGTGCCATCAATAGCAACCAGGGGTATGGATCCACCATATATTTT. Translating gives CAINSNQGYGSTIYF.

Here the CDR3 reads CASSREGGTGELFF. The CDR3 region has the DNA TGTGCCAGCAGCCGGGAGGGCGGGACCGGGGAGCTGTTTTTT. The chain links TRBV3-1 (or the pseudogene TRBV3-2) to TRBJ2-2, with 7 nucleotides matching TRBD2. Unmatched junction bases numbered 4, after V lost 4 bases and J lost 5 bases. Germline loops: CDR1 LGHDT, CDR2 YNNKEL (reference sequence). This CDR3 has 14 residues.

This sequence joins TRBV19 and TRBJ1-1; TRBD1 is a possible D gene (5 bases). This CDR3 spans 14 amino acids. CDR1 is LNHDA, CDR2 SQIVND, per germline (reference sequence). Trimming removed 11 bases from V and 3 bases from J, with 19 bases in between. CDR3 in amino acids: CAVKGRVGDTEAFF. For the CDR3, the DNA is TGTGCCGTTAAGGGCAGGGTGGGCGACACTGAAGCTTTCTTT.

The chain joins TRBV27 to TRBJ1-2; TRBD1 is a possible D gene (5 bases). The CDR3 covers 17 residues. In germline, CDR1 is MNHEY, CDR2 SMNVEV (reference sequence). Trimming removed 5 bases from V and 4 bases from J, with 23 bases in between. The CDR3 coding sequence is TGTGCCAGCAGTCCGTCAATCCGATGGGAGGGGATCTATGGCTACACCTTC. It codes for CASSPSIRWEGIYGYTF.

Here the CDR3 reads CASKDGGPGDTQYF. DNA for the CDR3: TGTGCCAGTAAAGACGGGGGGCCGGGGGATACGCAGTATTTT. The chain has TRBV19 and TRBJ2-3; D might be TRBD2 (7 bases). Per germline, CDR1 LNHDA and CDR2 SQIVND (reference sequence). Trimming took 7 bases from V and 6 from J, leaving 17 bases between them. The CDR3 spans 14 residues.

This chain's CDR3 is CASVDNSNQPQHF. In DNA form, the CDR3 reads TGTGCCAGTGTGGACAACAGCAATCAGCCCCAGCATTTT. This chain connects TRBV19 to TRBJ1-5; TRBD1 might be the D (5 bases). This CDR3 contains 13 residues. Germline V lookup: CDR1 LNHDA, CDR2 SQIVND (reference sequence). V dropped 8 bases and J dropped 1 base, with 9 bases sitting between them.